This T cell receptor (beta chain) was sequenced in a study of long-term antiretroviral therapy in people with HIV. Without exception, participants with HIV were treated in the United States. Investigators performed immunoSEQ version v3.0 at survey level. Measured with immunoSEQ multiplex PCR; TCRdb has only the in-frame clones, and not every one. The sample lists tens of thousands of clones, around 87% occurring once. Study conclusions and caveats: Clones that expanded before ART (that is, prior to treatment) dominated the repertoire at all time points.

Germline CDR1 and CDR2: MRHNA and SNTAGT. This CDR3 region has 15 residues. The J segment lost 1 base and the V segment lost 0 bases, leaving 0 bases of the junction unmatched. In regard to this clone: Its target is not known.

The chain links TRBV6-4 to TRBJ2-3, with TRBD2 identical over 8 bases. The source is a man aged 35-49 years with HIV. This specimen was unsorted PBMCs, taken just over 2.6 years after starting antiretroviral therapy. CDR3: CASSDSREGTDTQYF. The DNA for the CDR3 is TGTGCCAGCAGTGACTCGCGGGAGGGCACAGATACGCAGTATTTT.